The 21 T cell receptor beta chains listed next were all sequenced from one sample in a study of blood T cell repertoires in COVID-19. The method was immunoSEQ multiplex PCR; TCRdb's version includes in-frame clones alone and lacks a portion of them. The table has hundreds of thousands of clones, 88% seen once. The sample consisted of peripheral blood. Receptors originate from a woman in her 40s who had recovered from COVID-19.

This chain joins TRBV24-1 and TRBJ2-7; 12 bases agree with TRBD2. CDR1 is KGHDR, CDR2 SFDVKD, per germline. J lost 3 bases, V lost 10 bases, and 3 bases had no gene match. The CDR3 contains 13 residues. The CDR3 DNA is TGTGCCACTTCGGGACTAGCGGGCTACGAGCAGTACTTC. Its translation: CATSGLAGYEQYF.

This chain links TRBV7-9 with TRBJ1-1; no clear D gene. Germline CDR1 SEHNR, CDR2 FQNEAQ (reference sequence). This CDR3 has 13 amino acids. Trimming shortened V by 5 bases and J by 3 bases, and 10 bases separated the two germline ends. Here the CDR3 reads CASSPRSDTEAFF. The CDR3 DNA sequence: TGTGCCAGCAGCCCCCGCTCGGACACTGAAGCTTTCTTT.

This chain connects TRBV30 to TRBJ1-1, with a possible D match to TRBD1 (6 bases). Germline loops: CDR1 GTSNPN, CDR2 SVGIG (reference sequence). The ends were cut back, 2 bases at V and 1 base at J, with 11 bases in the middle. The CDR3 spans 14 residues. The CDR3 loop reads CAWSWGTTNTEAFF. CDR3 in DNA: TGTGCCTGGAGTTGGGGGACAACGAACACTGAAGCTTTCTTT.

V gene TRBV5-1 combines with J gene TRBJ1-2; 7 bases agree with TRBD1. The CDR3 is 13 residues long. The V gene's germline CDR1 is SGHRS and CDR2 YFSETQ. With 9 bases clipped from V and 2 bases from J, the junction kept 7 bases outside the gene matches. In DNA, the CDR3 is TGCGCCACCCGGGACAGTTTAAACTATGGCTACACCTTC. Translation gives CATRDSLNYGYTF.

J is TRBJ1-2 and V is TRBV10-3; no clear D. V was pared by 6 bases and J by 6 bases, with 11 bases between. The V gene's germline CDR1 is ENHRY and CDR2 SYGVKD. The CDR3 consists of 12 residues. This CDR3 is CAISPERDGYTF. In DNA form, the CDR3 reads TGTGCCATCAGCCCGGAACGGGATGGCTACACCTTC.

V gene TRBV19 combines with J gene TRBJ2-2; 8 bases are a match to TRBD1. CDR1 and CDR2 (germline): LNHDA, SQIVND (reference sequence). CDR3 length: 15 residues. The ends lost 3 bases at V and 5 bases at J; junction bases unmatched: 5. DNA of the CDR3: TGTGCCAGTAGTATCGGGCAGGGGGCTACCGGGGAGCTGTTTTTT. It translates to CASSIGQGATGELFF.

This clone was recorded at least ten times. V gene TRBV5-1 combines with J gene TRBJ1-4; D gene ambiguous. The CDR3 is made up of 15 amino acids. V was trimmed by 1 base and J by 6 bases, leaving 13 bases between them. Germline CDR1 SGHRS, CDR2 YFSETQ. CDR3 amino acids: CASSLSGREDEKLFF. The CDR3 DNA is TGCGCCAGCAGCTTGTCGGGAAGGGAGGATGAAAAACTGTTTTTT.

This sequence joins TRBV6-5 and TRBJ2-2; the D gene is possibly TRBD2 (5 bases). V lost 2 bases to trimming and J lost 1 base, with 8 bases between them. The CDR3 sequence is 15 residues long. Germline assignment: CDR1 MNHEY and CDR2 SVGAGI. DNA for the CDR3: TGTGCCAGCAGTTACCCTCGGGGGAACACCGGGGAGCTGTTTTTT. Protein product: CASSYPRGNTGELFF.

The chain employs TRBV5-1 and TRBJ2-3, with D tentatively TRBD2 (5 bases). Germline V gene lookup returns CDR1 SGHRS and CDR2 YFSETQ. The CDR3 has 16 residues. Trimming took off 4 bases at V and 0 bases at J, with 15 bases between the two ends. DNA of the CDR3: TGCGCCAGCAGCGCGATTGAGGGTTGGAGCACAGATACGCAGTATTTT. Residues: CASSAIEGWSTDTQYF. Full variable domain (rest looked up from reference TRBV5-1 and TRBJ2-3): KAGVTQTPRYLIKTRGQQVTLSCSPISGHRSVSWYQQTPGQGLQFLFEYFSETQRNKGNFPGRFSGRQFSNSRSEMNVSTLELGDSALYLCASSAIEGWSTDTQYFGPGTRLTVL.

V and J are TRBV25-1 and TRBJ1-4, with a possible D match to TRBD1 (6 bases). CDR3 size: 16 residues. Germline-derived CDR1 and CDR2 are MGHDK and SYGVNS. V was trimmed by 1 base and J by 4 bases, leaving 13 bases between them. CDR3 nucleotide sequence: TGTGCCAGCAGTGAATGGGCAAGGGGGAGTAATGAAAAACTGTTTTTT. It codes for CASSEWARGSNEKLFF.

This chain connects TRBV6-2 or TRBV6-3 to TRBJ1-1; TRBD1 aligns across 7 bases. The J segment lost 5 bases and the V segment lost 6 bases, leaving 9 bases of the junction unmatched. Germline CDR1 reads MNHEY; CDR2 reads SVGEGT. This CDR3 contains 14 residues. In DNA, the CDR3 is TGTGCCAGCAGCCCTACCACAGGGGCGACTGAAGCTTTCTTT. Amino acid sequence: CASSPTTGATEAFF.

This sequence joins TRBV7-7 and TRBJ2-1; the match to TRBD2 covers 13 bases. Looked up from germline, CDR1 is SSHAT and CDR2 is FNYEAQ (reference sequence). The length of the CDR3 is 15 residues. J gave up 6 bases and V 5 bases, and 4 bases lay outside the gene matches. CDR3 sequence reads: CASSPGLAGLNEQFF. Here the CDR3 DNA reads TGTGCCAGCAGCCCGGGACTAGCGGGACTCAATGAGCAGTTCTTC. Looking up the rest from reference TRBV7-7 and TRBJ2-1 gives the full variable domain: GAGVSQSPRYKVTKRGQDVTLRCDPISSHATLYWYQQALGQGPEFLTYFNYEAQPDKSGLPSDRFSAERPEGSISTLTIQRTEQRDSAMYRCASSPGLAGLNEQFFGPGTRLTVL.

This clone was counted a single time. The chain combines TRBV6-6 with TRBJ2-2; 10 bases line up with TRBD1. Trimming removed 6 bases from V and 0 bases from J; junction bases left unmatched: 7. The germline gives CDR1 MNHNY, CDR2 SVGAGI (reference sequence). This CDR3 contains 17 residues. CDR3 protein: CASSRTGQGANTGELFF. The CDR3 bases are TGTGCCAGCAGCCGAACCGGACAGGGGGCGAACACCGGGGAGCTGTTTTTT.

The chain is built from TRBV25-1 and TRBJ1-3; D gene uncertain. V was cut by 6 bases and J by 7 bases, with 19 bases left in between. The CDR3 runs 15 residues. Germline loops: CDR1 MGHDK, CDR2 SYGVNS. The CDR3 nucleotides read TGTGCCAGCAGGCACCCGGGATCGACGGGGAACACCATATATTTT. Its protein is CASRHPGSTGNTIYF. The entire variable domain, with the rest obtained from reference TRBV25-1 and TRBJ1-3, is as follows: EADIYQTPRYLVIGTGKKITLECSQTMGHDKMYWYQQDPGMELHLIHYSYGVNSTEKGDLSSESTVSRIRTEHFPLTLESARPSHTSQYLCASRHPGSTGNTIYFGEGSWLTVV.

J is TRBJ2-1 and V is TRBV18; the D gene is possibly TRBD2 (5 bases). Trimming removed 5 bases from V and 9 bases from J, with 11 bases in between. This CDR3 has 12 amino acids. Germline-derived CDR1 and CDR2 are KGHSH and LQKENI. The CDR3 DNA reads TGTGCCAGCTCAGGGCTGGCGGGTGAGCAGTTCTTC. Protein product: CASSGLAGEQFF.

This chain links TRBV30 with TRBJ1-1; 9 bases agree with TRBD1. V shed 3 bases, J shed 4 bases, and the junction held 9 bases outside the gene matches. Germline V lookup: CDR1 GTSNPN, CDR2 SVGIG (reference sequence). The CDR3 runs to 15 residues. CDR3 bases: TGTGCCTGGAGATACAGGGGGCGGATGGGCACTGAAGCTTTCTTT. Its protein is CAWRYRGRMGTEAFF.

V and J are TRBV7-4 and TRBJ2-3; 7 bases are shared with TRBD2. The CDR3 totals 15 residues. The germline V gene encodes CDR1 SGHVT and CDR2 SQSDAQ. With 1 base clipped from V and 4 bases from J, the junction kept 5 bases outside the gene matches. CDR3 coding DNA: TGTGCCAGCAGCTTAGATTGGGGAGGGCCAGATACGCAGTATTTT. This sequence encodes CASSLDWGGPDTQYF.

This rearrangement joins TRBV30 to TRBJ1-4; the D gene is possibly TRBD1 (6 bases). The V gene's germline CDR1 is GTSNPN and CDR2 SVGIG (reference sequence). This CDR3 contains 12 residues. The CDR3 DNA sequence: TGTTGTGCAGGGGCCCAGACGGAAAAACTGTTTTTT. This encodes CCAGAQTEKLFF. Combining the CDR3 with reference TRBV30 and TRBJ1-4 gives the whole variable domain SQTIHQWPATLVQPVGSPLSLECTVEGTSNPNLYWYRQAAGRGLQLLFYSVGIGQISSEVPQNLSASRPQDRQFILSSKKLLLSDSGFYLCCAGAQTEKLFFGSGTQLSVL.

CDR3 sequence reads: CASSLGPTSGGPYEQYV. The CDR3 bases are TGCGCCAGCAGCTTGGGCCCCACTAGCGGGGGCCCCTACGAGCAGTACGTC. This chain connects TRBV5-1 to TRBJ2-7; TRBD2 aligns across 11 bases. Germline-derived CDR1 and CDR2 are SGHRS and YFSETQ. With V trimmed by 0 bases and J by 2 bases, 7 bases remained unmatched. The CDR3 spans 17 residues.

The chain joins TRBV7-2 to TRBJ2-7; no definite D call. The CDR3 totals 14 residues. V was clipped by 3 bases and J by 7 bases, with 16 bases between them. CDR1 SGHTA and CDR2 FQGNSA come from the germline V gene. The CDR3 protein is CASSFGQTPGEQYF. The CDR3 DNA reads TGTGCCAGCAGCTTTGGCCAAACGCCGGGTGAGCAGTACTTC.

This sequence joins TRBV27 and TRBJ2-3; 7 bases agree with TRBD1. The CDR3 has 17 residues. CDR1 is MNHEY, CDR2 SMNVEV, per germline (reference sequence). Unmatched junction bases numbered 12, after V lost 5 bases and J lost 1 base. CDR3 nucleotides: TGTGCCAGCAGTCCAACAGGGGTTCACCGACGCACAGATACGCAGTATTTT. It codes for CASSPTGVHRRTDTQYF.